The T cell receptor beta chain under discussion was sequenced for a study of beta chain features in type 1 diabetes. Study observations and caveats: In every one of the four CD4+ subsets, TCRB CDR3s were moderately but significantly shorter in Type 1 diabetes patients. The question left open here concerned HLA type influencing TCRB rearrangement.

Trimming removed 10 bases at V and 2 bases at J, with 6 bases between. The CDR3 extends over 12 amino acids. Germline V gene sequence: CDR1 MDHEN, CDR2 SYDVKM. Markers CD45RO/CCR7/CD25/CD127/CD95/CD27 served to sort CD4+ naive, central memory, regulatory and stem cell-like memory cells. As regards this clone: Its antigen remains unidentified.

Investigators reverse transcribed all isolated RNA, so they sequenced expressed TCRB transcripts. An average of about 3.6 million reads was obtained for naive, central memory and regulatory T cell samples. TCRdb's copy holds only in-frame clones and misses some; the assay was immunoSEQ multiplex PCR. The repertoire holds roughly 240,000 clones, about 70% seen once, with about 0.05% in the top ten. The receptor was isolated from a man aged 30 to 39 in good health. The sequenced sample was naive CD4+ T cells from blood. The chain uses TRBV28 and TRBJ2-6, with no clear D. This CDR3 is CATRAGANVLTF. CDR3 sequence (DNA): TGTGCCACACGGGCTGGGGCCAACGTCCTGACTTTC.